This T cell receptor (beta chain) was documented in a study of T cell repertoires in aging, cancer and after chemotherapy (dated by TCRdb to about 2019). In terms of the full investigation: Donors were distributed across six age groups ranging from 30 or younger to 70 or older, with at least three individuals included per group. The complete dataset included roughly 8.8 million TCR reads. The study profiled peripheral blood TCR beta repertoires from healthy donors and cancer patients to examine immunoaging and T cell reconstitution after chemotherapy. Alongside some 96 healthy donors serving as a reference group, the cohort included 218 cancer patients, of whom some 94 had hematological cancers and around 120 had solid cancers. Control TCR repertoires from healthy donors were recorded over several months to years, and clear clonal overlap was observed across re-sampling.

Results the study describes overall, beyond this receptor: In healthy donors, the decline in TCR diversity with age was mainly explained by loss of richness, whereas in cancer patients loss of evenness was also found to contribute. Compared with age-matched healthy donors, untreated patients with either hematological or solid cancers had significantly lower TCR diversity in the blood along with higher clonality. It was noted by the authors that conclusions about immunological memory after chemotherapy cannot be drawn from the repertoire data. An increase in median generation probability over the chemotherapy interval was observed in both cancer cohorts, suggesting that the repertoire was reconstituted through rebound thymic output.

Relative to its sample, this clonotype is medium-sized (0.01 to 0.1%). Its antigen is not yet known. Within one base of it there is no much larger clone, and no base qualities were kept. TCR beta rearrangements were amplified from genomic DNA extracted from peripheral blood rather than from sorted cells or RNA. CDR3 length: 16 amino acids, cysteine to phenylalanine. Solely the CDR3 DNA is kept, with 48 bases framed from the first base. The germline V gene (reference sequence) gives CDR1 as MNHEY and CDR2 as SMNVEV. For this chain, trimming is 7 bases at the V end and 5 bases at the J end, and the number of junction bases without a gene match is 8. Rearranged TRB sequences spanning V, D and J segments were amplified by multiplex touch-down PCR using a mixed TRB-A/B primer pool. Two consecutive PCR reactions with Phusion HS II polymerase added Illumina adapters and sample indices to the amplicons. The amplicons were purified from gel with the NucleoSpin Gel and PCR Clean-up kit and then assessed with Qubit and an Agilent 2100 Bioanalyzer. Sequencing of the libraries was done on an Illumina MiSeq with paired-end, single-indexed 600-cycle runs. As for the original processing: TRB sequences were processed with MiXCR versions 2.12 and 3.0.5. Each unique CDR3 nucleotide sequence counted as one clone, and only productive sequences with at least two reads were retained. The repertoire metrics were Shannon diversity, evenness, clonality (defined as one minus evenness), and alpha-parameterized diversity profiles covering alpha 0 to 5. Generation probabilities of clones in paired pre- and post-chemotherapy samples were computed with the IGoR algorithm. The public reads were run again by TCRdb, first through fastp at Q25 and then through MiXCR, and only productive beta chains were kept. A single entry per CDR3 protein holds the most common genes and DNA from its merged rows. Here the V and J calls rest on TCRdb's processing, not on the authors' analysis. This sample holds 4,900 or so distinct CDR3 sequences; under 30% were observed only once. Clones ranked in the top ten supply around 17% of the sample.

Sequenced material: blood. The sequence came from a human donor in good health. The chain joins TRBV27 to TRBJ1-6; 10 junctional bases match TRBD1. The nucleotides read TGTGCCAGCAAAATCACCGGGACAGGGGATAATTCACCCCTCCACTTT. Its translation reads: CASKITGTGDNSPLHF.